This T cell receptor (beta chain) is from a study of T-cell reconstitution after alpha-beta-depleted transplantation in children. Molecular barcoding with unique molecular identifiers was used for the TCRbeta library. MiXCR, applied by TCRdb to the PCR reads, yields one record per CDR3 protein. The repertoire includes about 300,000 distinct CDR3 sequences, 9.5% to 13% of them detected once, and roughly 7% sits in the top ten. Study-wide results and caveats: T-cell numbers and diversity, one year after transplant, stemmed largely from T cells that were newly produced.

This clonotype was seen at least ten times. The antigen remains undetermined. Sequencing was performed on PBMCs, taken before TCRalphabeta/CD19-depleted stem cell transplant. The clonotype was recovered from a boy younger than two with acute myeloid leukemia, due to receive a stem cell transplant.

The CDR3 DNA reads TGCGCCAGCAGCCAAGATGGTCTAGCGGCGCCATTGGCCGGGGAGCTGTTTTTT. Translating gives CASSQDGLAAPLAGELFF. The chain has TRBV4-3 and TRBJ2-2; the match to TRBD2 covers 7 bases. This CDR3 region has 18 residues. Trimming took 0 bases from V and 6 from J; bases not matched to a gene: 13. Germline V gene lookup returns CDR1 LGHNA and CDR2 YSLEER.